This TCR beta chain was identified in a study of T cell responses to AZD1222 COVID-19 vaccine. Study information: Researchers grouped second doses given at about 4 or about 12 weeks into one pool. Broader study findings: Only a handful of AZD1222 recipients, several in all, had baseline seropositivity. Across spike, vaccine-associated CD4 TCRs were found, dominant at 160-218 and 743-854. Clonal diversity may have been underestimated in mostly white British donors.

This clone was observed a single time. Antigen unknown. The germline CDR1 and CDR2 sequences are SGHKS and YYEKEE (reference sequence). The CDR3 runs to 15 residues. Trimming stripped 0 bases from V and 5 bases from J, with 14 bases between. TCRdb's copy holds only in-frame clones and misses some; the assay was immunoSEQ multiplex PCR. This table holds about 170,000 clones, about 89% found once. This clonotype was obtained from an adult in good health. The material was peripheral blood, obtained on day 0 of AZD1222 vaccination. This chain connects TRBV5-5 to TRBJ1-2; a possible D gene is TRBD1 (5 bases). For the CDR3, the DNA is TGTGCCAGCAGCTTGGACCCCGGGACGGCATATGGCTACACCTTC. Amino acids: CASSLDPGTAYGYTF.